This T cell receptor (beta chain) stems from a study of glioma-infiltrating T cells. Overall study context: Samples included WHO grade II oligodendrogliomas or astrocytomas and initial-diagnosis grade IV glioblastomas. Dexamethasone exposure before glioma surgery was limited to six or fewer days.

General study results and limits: Shared blood CDR3 signature motifs marked patients with low tissue-blood divergence.

The CDR3 has 16 residues. Germline CDR1 reads LNHNV; CDR2 reads YYDKDF (reference sequence). The ends lost 1 base at V and 1 base at J; junction bases unmatched: 6. Turning to this clonotype: The target antigen is unknown.

TCR alpha and beta CDR3 regions were amplified from RNA using iRepertoire nested multiplex PCR. TCRdb ran MiXCR on the multiplex PCR reads and lists one entry per CDR3 protein. The table has around 350,000 distinct CDR3 sequences, around 38% seen once. Input material: glioma tissue, nonneoplastic brain tissue, or PBMCs (not recorded which). V and J are TRBV15 and TRBJ1-2, with 7 nucleotides matching TRBD1. This receptor was obtained from a human donor with low-grade glioma or glioblastoma, undergoing nonglioma brain surgery, or in good health (not recorded which). In nucleotides, the CDR3 is TGTGCCACCAGCAGAGTTGGGACAGCCAATAACTATGGCTACACCTTC. Protein: CATSRVGTANNYGYTF.